A single sample gave rise to the 5 T cell receptor beta chains below, sequenced in a study of OX40 agonist ivuxolimab in advanced cancers. The method was immunoSEQ multiplex PCR; TCRdb's version includes in-frame clones alone and lacks a portion of them. The sample consists of 30,000 or so clones, approximately 91% of them appearing once. The specimen was CD4+ or CD8+ T cells sorted from blood, collected in a trial of the OX40 agonist ivuxolimab. Receptors originate from an adult with an advanced solid tumor such as melanoma, head and neck, liver or kidney cancer.

The chain has TRBV7-2 and TRBJ2-1, with 9 bases that match TRBD2. The CDR3 covers 16 residues. Germline trimming cut 1 base from V and 1 base from J; bases unmatched to any gene: 2. CDR1 is SGHTA and CDR2 is FQGNSA in the germline V gene. CDR3 sequence reads: CASSLGLAGSYNEQFF. As DNA, the CDR3 is TGTGCCAGCAGCTTAGGGCTAGCGGGATCCTACAATGAGCAGTTCTTC.

V and J are TRBV6-6 and TRBJ1-5; D possibly corresponds to TRBD1 (5 bases). The ends were cut back, 5 bases at V and 2 bases at J, with 13 bases in the middle. Germline V gene lookup returns CDR1 MNHNY and CDR2 SVGAGI (reference sequence). The CDR3 is 15 amino acids. The CDR3 bases are TGTGCCAGCAGTCCCGGGGGGGACGGCAATCAGCCCCAGCATTTT. It specifies CASSPGGDGNQPQHF.

The CDR3 sequence is CASSYVNTEAFF. In nucleotides, the CDR3 is TGTGCCAGCAGTTACGTGAACACTGAAGCTTTCTTT. The chain combines TRBV6-5 with TRBJ1-1; D uncertain. CDR1 is MNHEY, CDR2 SVGAGI, per germline. This CDR3 contains 12 residues. With 2 bases removed from V and 0 bases from J, the gap between germline ends came to 1 base.

In this sample, this clone turned up a few times. V usage is TRBV7-3 and J usage is TRBJ2-1; D might be TRBD2 (6 bases). Trimming took 5 bases from V and 8 from J, leaving 13 bases between them. This CDR3 has 13 amino acids. CDR1 and CDR2 (germline): SGHTA, FQGTGA. The CDR3 protein is CASSTGLGHEQFF. DNA of the CDR3: TGTGCCAGCAGCACGGGACTGGGCCATGAGCAGTTCTTC.

The chain carries TRBV6-5 and TRBJ2-7; TRBD2 is a possible D gene (7 bases). The germline V and J ends were trimmed by 2 bases and 5 bases, with 13 bases remaining between them. The CDR3 runs to 14 residues. Germline assignment: CDR1 MNHEY and CDR2 SVGAGI. CDR3 in DNA: TGTGCCAGCAGTTACGTGGGGGGGCGAGACGAGCAGTACTTC. Translated: CASSYVGGRDEQYF.